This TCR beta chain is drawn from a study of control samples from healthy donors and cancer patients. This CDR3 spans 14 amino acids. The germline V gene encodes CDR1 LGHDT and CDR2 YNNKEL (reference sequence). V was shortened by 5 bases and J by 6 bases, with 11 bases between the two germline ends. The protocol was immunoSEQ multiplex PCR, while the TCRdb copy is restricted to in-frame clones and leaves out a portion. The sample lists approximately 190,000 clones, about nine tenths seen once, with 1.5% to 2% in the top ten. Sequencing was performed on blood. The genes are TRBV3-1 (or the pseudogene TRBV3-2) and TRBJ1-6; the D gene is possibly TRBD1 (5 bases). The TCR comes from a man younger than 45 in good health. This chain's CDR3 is CASSDRGSNSPLHF. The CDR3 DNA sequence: TGTGCCAGCAGCGACCGGGGGAGTAATTCACCCCTCCACTTT.